This is a list of T cell receptor beta chains from one sample in a study of metastatic and nonmetastatic thyroid tumors. MiXCR was used by TCRdb to re-call the PCR reads. The table records about 6,000 clones, 30% to 35% of them present only once. Sequencing was done on a sample of adjacent normal tissue. Receptors were obtained from a female donor with papillary thyroid cancer or a benign thyroid nodule (not recorded which). Some clones in this sample may be carry-over from other donors' samples. The CDR3 runs from the conserved cysteine through the conserved F or W. A D gene is named only where the DNA matches it firmly. Clone size appears in some rows only: once, few, many, or a class for an expanded clone.

>TRBD2|.|TRBJ2-3|TRBV6-4
TGTGCCAGCCAGGGACTAGTAGACTTAGATACGCAGTATTTT
CASQGLVDLDTQYF
>.|medium-sized|TRBJ2-1|TRBV19
TGTGCCAGTACCGCGGGGGGCAGGGGGGATGAGCAGTTCTTC
CASTAGGRGDEQFF
>.|many|TRBJ1-6|TRBV4-1
TGCGCCAGCAGCCAGGGTAATTCACCCCTCCACTTT
CASSQGNSPLHF
>.|medium-sized|TRBJ1-6|TRBV4-2
TGTGCCAGCAGCCAAGATAGGTACTACTCACCCCTCCACTTT
CASSQDRYYSPLHF
>.|few|TRBJ2-5|TRBV2
TGTGCCAGGCGGGTGAGGGGCAGGCGAGAGACCCAGTACTTC
CARRVRGRRETQYF
>.|few|TRBJ1-1|TRBV6-1
TGTGCCAGCAGACTTACAGGGTTCGACACTGAAGCTCTCTTT
CASRLTGFDTEALF
>TRBD1|.|TRBJ1-2|TRBV24-1
TGTGCCACCAGTGACACCGGGACAGGGGGCGGCTACACCTTC
CATSDTGTGGGYTF
>.|medium-sized|TRBJ2-1|TRBV20-1
TGCAGTGCTAGAGATTGGAGCAATGAGCAGTTCTTC
CSARDWSNEQFF
>.|few|TRBJ1-2|TRBV28
TGTGCCAGCAGTTTAGGTGGGGAAGGGGGCTACACCTTC
CASSLGGEGGYTF
>TRBD1|few|TRBJ1-5|TRBV12-3/TRBV12-4
TGTGCCAGCAGTCCTGGGACAGGGCTTAATCAGCCCCAGCATTTT
CASSPGTGLNQPQHF
>TRBD1|few|TRBJ1-2|TRBV28
TGTGCCAGCAGTTACAGGGGGCGATTTTGGGTCTACACCTTC
CASSYRGRFWVYTF
>.|medium-sized|TRBJ1-2|TRBV9
TGTGCCAGCAGCGCGGGGGGAGGGGCCTATGGCTACACCTTC
CASSAGGGAYGYTF
>TRBD1|.|TRBJ1-6|TRBV10-3
TGTGCCATCAGTGAGTCGGGGACAGGAAATTCACCCCTCCACTTT
CAISESGTGNSPLHF
>TRBD2|.|TRBJ2-1|TRBV19
TGTGCCAGTAGCCTCCCGGGACTAGCGGGAGGCAATGAGCAGTTCTTC
CASSLPGLAGGNEQFF
>TRBD2|few|TRBJ2-1|TRBV12-3/TRBV12-4
TGTGCCAGCAGCCGGACTAGCGGGAGATTGAATGAGCAGTTCTTC
CASSRTSGRLNEQFF
>.|many|TRBJ1-4|TRBV9
TGTGCCAGCAGCGTAGCATATAGGGGAGGTGAAAAACTGTTTTTT
CASSVAYRGGEKLFF
>.|.|TRBJ1-2|TRBV11-2
TGTGCCAGCAGCTCCTACGGTCTCAATGGCTACACCTTC
CASSSYGLNGYTF
>TRBD1|medium-sized|TRBJ1-4|TRBV5-8
TGTGCCAGCAGCTTGGGACCGGGACAGGGGAATGAAAAACTGTTTTTT
CASSLGPGQGNEKLFF
>.|.|TRBJ2-1|TRBV2
TGTGCCAGCGGGGTCTGGGCGGGGTACAATGAGCAGTTCTTC
CASGVWAGYNEQFF
>.|few|TRBJ2-7|TRBV27
TGTGCCAGCAGGAGGACAGCCTCCTACGAGCAGTACTTC
CASRRTASYEQYF
>TRBD1|.|TRBJ2-7|TRBV14
TGTGCCAGCAGCCAAACGACAGGGGATAGGGACTACGAGCAGTACTTC
CASSQTTGDRDYEQYF
>.|few|TRBJ2-3|TRBV27
TGTGCCAGCAGTTCCCTGACTCTTAGCACAGATACGCAGTATTTT
CASSSLTLSTDTQYF
>.|few|TRBJ2-3|TRBV27
TGTGCCAGCAAACCTCTGGAGTCGGGAACAGATACGCAGTATTTT
CASKPLESGTDTQYF
>TRBD2|medium-sized|TRBJ2-2|TRBV5-1
TGCGCCAGCAGCTTGGGACTAGCGGGAGCCGGGGAGCTGTTTTTT
CASSLGLAGAGELFF
>.|many|TRBJ1-4|TRBV24-1
TGTGCCACCAGTGATAACCAGGGAAATGAAAAACTGTTTTTT
CATSDNQGNEKLFF
>.|medium-sized|TRBJ1-5|TRBV12-3/TRBV12-4
TGTGCCAGCAGTCGGATAGTGAACCAGCCCCAGCATTTT
CASSRIVNQPQHF
>.|few|TRBJ1-5|TRBV6-4
TGTGCCAGCAGTGTAGGGACCGGGCAGCCCCAGCATTTT
CASSVGTGQPQHF
>.|once|TRBJ2-7|TRBV5-4
TGTGCCAGCAGCTGGGACAAGGGCTCCTACGAGCAGTACTTC
CASSWDKGSYEQYF
>TRBD1|.|TRBJ1-6|TRBV20-1
TGCAGTGCCTATGACAGGGGGGTTTCACCCCTCCACTTT
CSAYDRGVSPLHF
>.|.|TRBJ1-1|TRBV5-1
TGCGCCAGCAGCTTGTTCGGGGGGCCCTTGAACACTGAAGCTTTCTTT
CASSLFGGPLNTEAFF
>TRBD2|.|TRBJ2-7|TRBV12-3/TRBV12-4
TGTGCCAGCAGTTTTGCGGCGGGAGGTTACGAGCAGTACTTC
CASSFAAGGYEQYF
>.|large|TRBJ2-7|TRBV12-3/TRBV12-4
TGTGCCAGCAGTATCGGGTACGAGCAGTACTTC
CASSIGYEQYF
>.|few|TRBJ2-7|TRBV6-4
TGTGCCAGCAGTGCTCCCCAGGTCAAAACATTACACTACGAGCAGTACTTC
CASSAPQVKTLHYEQYF
>.|few|TRBJ2-4|TRBV2
TGTGCCAGCAGCTCCGGGGCACCAGGGTGGTTATGGGAAAACATTCAGTACTTC
CASSSGAPGWLWENIQYF
>.|medium-sized|TRBJ2-7|TRBV28
TGTGCCAGCAGCTCTCTTGCACTGGGAAGGGAGCAGTACTTC
CASSSLALGREQYF
>.|.|TRBJ1-6|TRBV20-1
TGCAGTGCTAGAGAGGCGACCAGCCTTCGTTCACCCCTCCACTTT
CSAREATSLRSPLHF
>.|few|TRBJ2-7|TRBV3-1
TGTGCCAGCAGCCAAGATTTACAGGGAGGCGAGCAGTACTTC
CASSQDLQGGEQYF
>.|.|TRBJ1-1|TRBV6-6
TGTGCCAGCAGTTACAGGGTGAACACTGAAGCTTTCTTT
CASSYRVNTEAFF